Below are 3 T cell receptor beta chains sequenced from a single sample in a study of blood T cell repertoires in COVID-19. Repertoires were generated with immunoSEQ multiplex PCR, while TCRdb's copy carries only in-frame clones and drops some. This repertoire shows about 73,000 clones, roughly 79% found once; its top ten account for more than 20%. The sequenced sample was peripheral blood. The receptors originated from a woman aged 70-85 years with acute or convalescent COVID-19.

The genes are TRBV7-9 and TRBJ2-7; TRBD1 matches at 7 bases. V trimming: 0 bases; J trimming: 1 base; junction bases outside the gene matches: 3. The CDR3 has 15 residues. Germline V gene sequence: CDR1 SEHNR, CDR2 FQNEAQ (reference sequence). In nucleotides, the CDR3 is TGTGCCAGCAGCTTAGCGCCGGGACAGTCCTACGAGCAGTACTTC. This translates into CASSLAPGQSYEQYF.

This chain uses TRBV28 with TRBJ2-7; a weak D match, TRBD2 (7 bases). The V and J ends lost 7 bases and 7 bases respectively, with 20 bases between them. The CDR3 length is 14 residues. Germline CDR1 MDHEN, CDR2 SYDVKM. The CDR3 sequence: CASTWGGRGGEQYF. Written as DNA, the CDR3 is TGTGCCAGCACCTGGGGCGGGAGAGGGGGGGAGCAGTACTTC.

J is TRBJ1-1 and V is TRBV29-1; D unclear. V was pared by 7 bases and J by 4 bases, with 16 bases between. Germline V gives CDR1 SQVTM, CDR2 ANQGSEA. This CDR3 spans 13 amino acids. CDR3 bases: TGCAGCGGCGCGTCCCCTCGGGGCACTGAAGCTTTCTTT. It translates to CSGASPRGTEAFF.